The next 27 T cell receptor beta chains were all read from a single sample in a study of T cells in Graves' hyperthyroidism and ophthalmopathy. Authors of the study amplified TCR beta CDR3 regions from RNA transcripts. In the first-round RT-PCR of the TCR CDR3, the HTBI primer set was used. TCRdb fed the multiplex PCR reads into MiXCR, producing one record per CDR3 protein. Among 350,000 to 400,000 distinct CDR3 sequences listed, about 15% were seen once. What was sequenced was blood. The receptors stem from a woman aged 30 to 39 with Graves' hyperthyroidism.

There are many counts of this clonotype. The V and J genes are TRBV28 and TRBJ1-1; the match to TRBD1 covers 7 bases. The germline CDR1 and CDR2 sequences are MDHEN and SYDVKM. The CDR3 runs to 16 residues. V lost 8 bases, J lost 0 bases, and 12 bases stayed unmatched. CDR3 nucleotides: TGTGCCAGCCGTTCCGAGGGGGCAGGGATGAACACTGAAGCTTTCTTT. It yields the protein CASRSEGAGMNTEAFF.

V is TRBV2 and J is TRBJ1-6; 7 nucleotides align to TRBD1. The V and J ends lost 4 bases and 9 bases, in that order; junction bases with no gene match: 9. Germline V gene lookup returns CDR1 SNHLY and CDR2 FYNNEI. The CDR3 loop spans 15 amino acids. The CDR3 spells CASSAPPRGGSPLHF. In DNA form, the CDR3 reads TGTGCCAGCAGTGCCCCCCCCAGGGGGGGTTCACCCCTCCACTTT. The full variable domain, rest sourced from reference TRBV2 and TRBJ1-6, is EPEVTQTPSHQVTQMGQEVILRCVPISNHLYFYWYRQILGQKVEFLVSFYNNEISEKSEIFDDQFSVERPDGSNFTLKIRSTKLEDSAMYFCASSAPPRGGSPLHFGNGTRLTVT.

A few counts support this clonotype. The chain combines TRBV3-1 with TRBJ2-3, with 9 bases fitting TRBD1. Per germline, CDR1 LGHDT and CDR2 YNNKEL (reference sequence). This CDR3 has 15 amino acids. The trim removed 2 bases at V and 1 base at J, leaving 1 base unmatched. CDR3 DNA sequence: TGTGCCAGCAGCCAATGGGACAGGGGCACAGATACGCAGTATTTT. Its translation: CASSQWDRGTDTQYF.

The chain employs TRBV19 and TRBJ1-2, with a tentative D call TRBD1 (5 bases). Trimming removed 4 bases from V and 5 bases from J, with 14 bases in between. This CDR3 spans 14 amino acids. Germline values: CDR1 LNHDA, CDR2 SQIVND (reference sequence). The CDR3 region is CASSTSVGGYGYTF. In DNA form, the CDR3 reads TGTGCCAGTAGTACCTCAGTCGGGGGGTATGGCTACACCTTC.

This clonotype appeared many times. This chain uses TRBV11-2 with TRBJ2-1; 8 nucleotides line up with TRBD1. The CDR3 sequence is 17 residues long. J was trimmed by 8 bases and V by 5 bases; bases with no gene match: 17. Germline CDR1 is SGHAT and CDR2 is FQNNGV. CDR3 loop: CASSLRAGTGGGDEQFF. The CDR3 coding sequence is TGTGCCAGCAGCCTTCGAGCCGGGACAGGCGGCGGGGATGAGCAGTTCTTC.

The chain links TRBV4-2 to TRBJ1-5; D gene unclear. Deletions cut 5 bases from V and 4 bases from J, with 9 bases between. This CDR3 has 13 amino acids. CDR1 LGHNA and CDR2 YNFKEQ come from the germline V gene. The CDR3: CASSYNENQPQHF. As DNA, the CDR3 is TGTGCCAGCAGCTACAACGAGAATCAGCCCCAGCATTTT.

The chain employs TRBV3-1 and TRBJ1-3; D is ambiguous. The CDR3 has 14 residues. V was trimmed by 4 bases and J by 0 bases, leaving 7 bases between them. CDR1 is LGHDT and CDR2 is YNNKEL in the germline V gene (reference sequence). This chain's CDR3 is CASSRPGSGNTIYF. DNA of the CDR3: TGTGCCAGCAGCCGGCCAGGCTCTGGAAACACCATATATTTT.

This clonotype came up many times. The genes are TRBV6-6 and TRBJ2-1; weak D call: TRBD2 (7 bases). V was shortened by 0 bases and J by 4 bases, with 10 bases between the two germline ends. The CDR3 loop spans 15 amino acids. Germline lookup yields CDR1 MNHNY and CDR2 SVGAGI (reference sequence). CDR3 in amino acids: CASSYSGGPYNEQFF. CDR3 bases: TGTGCCAGCAGTTACTCCGGGGGGCCGTACAATGAGCAGTTCTTC.

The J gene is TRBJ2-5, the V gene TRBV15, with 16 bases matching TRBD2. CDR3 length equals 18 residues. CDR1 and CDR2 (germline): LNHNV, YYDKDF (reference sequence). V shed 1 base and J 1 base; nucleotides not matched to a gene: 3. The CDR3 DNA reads TGTGCCACCAGCAGAGGCGGGACTAGCGGGAGGGCCCAAGAGACCCAGTACTTC. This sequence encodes CATSRGGTSGRAQETQYF. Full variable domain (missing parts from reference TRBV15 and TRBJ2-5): DAMVIQNPRYQVTQFGKPVTLSCSQTLNHNVMYWYQQKSSQAPKLLFHYYDKDFNNEADTPDNFQSRRPNTSFCFLDIRSPGLGDTAMYLCATSRGGTSGRAQETQYFGPGTRLLVL.

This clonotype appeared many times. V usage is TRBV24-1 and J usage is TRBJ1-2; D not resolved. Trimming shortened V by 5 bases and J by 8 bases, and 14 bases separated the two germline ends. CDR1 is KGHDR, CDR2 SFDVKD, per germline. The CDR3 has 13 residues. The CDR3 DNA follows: TGTGCCACCAGTGCGGGCGGTACTAGCGGCTACACCTTC. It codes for CATSAGGTSGYTF.

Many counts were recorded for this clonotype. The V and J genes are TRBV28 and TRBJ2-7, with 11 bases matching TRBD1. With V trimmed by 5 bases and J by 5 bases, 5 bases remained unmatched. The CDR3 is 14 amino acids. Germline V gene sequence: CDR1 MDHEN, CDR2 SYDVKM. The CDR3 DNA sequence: TGTGCCAGCAGTCCGGACAGGGGGCCGGACGAGCAGTACTTC. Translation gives CASSPDRGPDEQYF. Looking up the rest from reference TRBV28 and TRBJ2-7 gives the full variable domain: DVKVTQSSRYLVKRTGEKVFLECVQDMDHENMFWYRQDPGLGLRLIYFSYDVKMKEKGDIPEGYSVSREKKERFSLILESASTNQTSMYLCASSPDRGPDEQYFGPGTRLTVT.

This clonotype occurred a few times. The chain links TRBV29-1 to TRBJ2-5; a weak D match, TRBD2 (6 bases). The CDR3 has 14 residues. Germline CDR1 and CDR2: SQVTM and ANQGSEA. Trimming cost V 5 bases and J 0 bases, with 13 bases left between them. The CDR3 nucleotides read TGCAGCGTTCCCCGTGGGGGGAACCAAGAGACCCAGTACTTC. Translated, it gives CSVPRGGNQETQYF.

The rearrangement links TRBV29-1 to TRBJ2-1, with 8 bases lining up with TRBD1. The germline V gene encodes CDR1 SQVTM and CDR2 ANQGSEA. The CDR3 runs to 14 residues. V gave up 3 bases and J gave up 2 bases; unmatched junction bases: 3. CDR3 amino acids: CSVDEDRAYNEQFF. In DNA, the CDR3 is TGCAGCGTTGACGAGGACAGGGCCTACAATGAGCAGTTCTTC.

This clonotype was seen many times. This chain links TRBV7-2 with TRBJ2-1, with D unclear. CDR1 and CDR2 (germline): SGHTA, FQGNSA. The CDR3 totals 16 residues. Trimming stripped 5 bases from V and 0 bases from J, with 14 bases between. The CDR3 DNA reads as TGTGCCAGCAGCGCACAGACCCCTAGCTCCTACAATGAGCAGTTCTTC. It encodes CASSAQTPSSYNEQFF. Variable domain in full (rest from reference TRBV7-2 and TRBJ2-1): GAGVSQSPSNKVTEKGKDVELRCDPISGHTALYWYRQSLGQGLEFLIYFQGNSAPDKSGLPSDRFSAERTGGSVSTLTIQRTQQEDSAVYLCASSAQTPSSYNEQFFGPGTRLTVL.

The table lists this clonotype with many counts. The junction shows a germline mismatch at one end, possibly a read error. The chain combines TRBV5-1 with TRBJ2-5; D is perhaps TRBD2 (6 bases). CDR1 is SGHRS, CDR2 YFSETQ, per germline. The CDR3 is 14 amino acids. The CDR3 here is CASSPGTAQETQYF. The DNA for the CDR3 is TGTGCCAGCAGCCCAGGGACTGCCCAAGAGACCCAGTACTTC. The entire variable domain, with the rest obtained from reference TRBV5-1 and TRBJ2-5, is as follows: KAGVTQTPRYLIKTRGQQVTLSCSPISGHRSVSWYQQTPGQGLQFLFEYFSETQRNKGNFPGRFSGRQFSNSRSEMNVSTLELGDSALYLCASSPGTAQETQYFGPGTRLLVL.

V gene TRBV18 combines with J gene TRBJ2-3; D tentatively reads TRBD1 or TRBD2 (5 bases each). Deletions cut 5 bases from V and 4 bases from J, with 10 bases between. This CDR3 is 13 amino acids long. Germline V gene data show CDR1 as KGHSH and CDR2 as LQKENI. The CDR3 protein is CASSRDGADTQYF. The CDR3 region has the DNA TGTGCCAGCTCAAGGGACGGGGCAGATACGCAGTATTTT.

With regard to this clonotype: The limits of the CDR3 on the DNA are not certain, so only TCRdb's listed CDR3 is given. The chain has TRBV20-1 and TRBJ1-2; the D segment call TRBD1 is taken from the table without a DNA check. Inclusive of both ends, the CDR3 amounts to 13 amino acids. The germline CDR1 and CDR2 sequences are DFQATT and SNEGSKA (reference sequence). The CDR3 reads CSAAGTANYGCTF.

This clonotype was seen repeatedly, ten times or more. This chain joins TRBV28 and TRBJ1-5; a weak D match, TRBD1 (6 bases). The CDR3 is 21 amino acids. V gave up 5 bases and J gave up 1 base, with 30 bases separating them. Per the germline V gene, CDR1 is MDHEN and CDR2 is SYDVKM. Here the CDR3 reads CASSQDPQMAGALWSNQPQHF. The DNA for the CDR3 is TGTGCCAGCAGTCAGGATCCCCAGATGGCAGGGGCTCTTTGGAGCAATCAGCCCCAGCATTTT.

CDR3 region: CSVEEQGSYEQYF. The CDR3 bases are TGCAGCGTTGAGGAGCAGGGGTCCTACGAGCAGTACTTC. This sequence joins TRBV29-1 and TRBJ2-7, with D possibly being TRBD1 (6 bases). This CDR3 is built from 13 residues. In germline, CDR1 is SQVTM, CDR2 ANQGSEA. V dropped 3 bases and J dropped 1 base, with 10 bases sitting between them.

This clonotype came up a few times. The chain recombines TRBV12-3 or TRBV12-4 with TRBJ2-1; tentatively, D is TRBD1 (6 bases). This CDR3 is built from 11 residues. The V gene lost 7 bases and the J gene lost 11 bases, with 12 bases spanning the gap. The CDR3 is CASTTRDKQFF. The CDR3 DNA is TGTGCCAGCACAACCAGGGACAAGCAGTTCTTC.

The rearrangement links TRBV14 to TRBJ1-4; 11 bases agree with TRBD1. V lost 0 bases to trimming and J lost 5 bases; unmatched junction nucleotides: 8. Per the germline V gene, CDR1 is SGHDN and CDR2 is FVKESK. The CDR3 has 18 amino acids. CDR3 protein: CASSQDILWDRGNEKLFF. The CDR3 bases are TGTGCCAGCAGCCAAGATATTTTATGGGACAGGGGGAATGAAAAACTGTTTTTT. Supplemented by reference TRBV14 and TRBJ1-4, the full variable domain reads EAGVTQFPSHSVIEKGQTVTLRCDPISGHDNLYWYRRVMGKEIKFLLHFVKESKQDESGMPNNRFLAERTGGTYSTLKVQPAELEDSGVYFCASSQDILWDRGNEKLFFGSGTQLSVL.

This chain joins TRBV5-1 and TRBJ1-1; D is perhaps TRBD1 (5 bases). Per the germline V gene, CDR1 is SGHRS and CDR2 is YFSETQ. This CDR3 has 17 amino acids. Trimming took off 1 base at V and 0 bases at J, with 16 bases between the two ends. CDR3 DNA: TGCGCCAGCAGCTTGTATACAGGCGGCCCGGTGAACACTGAAGCTTTCTTT. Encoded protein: CASSLYTGGPVNTEAFF.

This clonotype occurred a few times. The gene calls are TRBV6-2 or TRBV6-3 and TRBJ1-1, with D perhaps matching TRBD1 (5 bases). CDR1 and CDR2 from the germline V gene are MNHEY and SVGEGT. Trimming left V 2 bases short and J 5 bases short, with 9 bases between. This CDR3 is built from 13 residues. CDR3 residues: CASSYPGGTEAFF. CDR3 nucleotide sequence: TGTGCCAGCAGTTACCCCGGGGGAACTGAAGCTTTCTTT.

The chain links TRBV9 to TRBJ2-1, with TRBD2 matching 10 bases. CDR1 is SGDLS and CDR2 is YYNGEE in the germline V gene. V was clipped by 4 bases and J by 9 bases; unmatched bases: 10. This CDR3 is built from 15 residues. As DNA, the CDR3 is TGTGCCAGCAGCCAAACTAGCGGGGTTGTAGGTGAGCAGTTCTTC. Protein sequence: CASSQTSGVVGEQFF.

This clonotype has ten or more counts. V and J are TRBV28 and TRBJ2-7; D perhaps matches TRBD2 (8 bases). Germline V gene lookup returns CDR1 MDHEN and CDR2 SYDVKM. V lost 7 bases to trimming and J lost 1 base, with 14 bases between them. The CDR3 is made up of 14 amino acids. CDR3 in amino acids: CASKGASGSYEQYF. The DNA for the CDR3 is TGTGCCAGCAAGGGGGCTAGCGGGTCCTACGAGCAGTACTTC.

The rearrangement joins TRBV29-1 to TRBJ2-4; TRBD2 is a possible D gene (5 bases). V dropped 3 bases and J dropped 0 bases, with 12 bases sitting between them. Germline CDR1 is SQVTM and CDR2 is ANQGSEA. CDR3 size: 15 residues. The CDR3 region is CSVDEGQKAKNIQYF. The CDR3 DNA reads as TGCAGCGTTGATGAGGGTCAAAAAGCCAAAAACATTCAGTACTTC.

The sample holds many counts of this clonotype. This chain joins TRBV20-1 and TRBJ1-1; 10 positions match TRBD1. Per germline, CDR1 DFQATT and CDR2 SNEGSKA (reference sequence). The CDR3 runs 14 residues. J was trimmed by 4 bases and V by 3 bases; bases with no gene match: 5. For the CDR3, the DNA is TGCAGTGCTAGGACCCGGACAGGGGGCACTGAAGCTTTCTTT. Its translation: CSARTRTGGTEAFF.